This section outlines one T cell receptor (beta chain) sequence together with its context. Its antigen target is currently unknown. No base qualities exist here, and no much larger clone lies one base off it. V ends up 4 bases short and J 5 bases short, with an unmatched junction base count of 8. The CDR3 covers 15 residues, taking in both the cysteine and the phenylalanine. Just CDR3 DNA is preserved here, 45 bases in frame from base 1. Reading the germline V gene gives CDR1 SGHDT and CDR2 YYEEEE. The immunoSEQ Assay, a bias-controlled multiplex PCR, was used to amplify TCRbeta CDR3 regions from genomic DNA. In the source study's methods: The number of nucleated cells in each sample was estimated from the amplification of reference gene primers within the assay. Sequence reads were collapsed and filtered to measure the absolute abundance of every unique TCRbeta CDR3 rearrangement. For each sample, productive Simpson clonality was calculated as the square root of Simpson's diversity index across productive rearrangements. TCRdb re-hosts the immuneACCESS table, in-frame sequences only. Its copies lack some clones; in the studies checked, an unresolved V gene accounts for under half of them, and the cause for the rest is not known. The V and J calls and clone size are taken from that table; D and trimming were inferred from the DNA. The sample has hundreds of thousands of clones on record, about 88% of them singletons. Approximately 1.5% of the sample is in the top ten clones.

Participants in the prospective study were aged roughly 18 to 100 years, lived in some 24 United States geographic areas, and enrolled through a virtual design. Cohort assignment in the prospective study relied on participant-reported clinical history from a screening survey and a study questionnaire. Exposed participants had been in contact, within 2 weeks of entering the study, with a person who had a PCR-confirmed or clinician-diagnosed case of COVID-19. In the prospective study, whole blood, serum and a nasopharyngeal or oropharyngeal swab were collected from each participant by mobile phlebotomists. Over a roughly 2-month period, participants in the prospective study had the option of providing additional blood draws and questionnaires. Blood samples from the prospective study were shipped frozen or at room temperature prior to DNA extraction. The sample originates from a study of blood T cell repertoires in COVID-19 (dated by TCRdb to 2018 to 2021). About the full investigation: Samples covering the acute and convalescent phases of COVID-19 were provided by collaborators in the United States, Italy and Spain. The material from the prospective study consisted of cDNA or gDNA derived from T cells, B-cell-depleted T cells, or PBMCs. Subjects who had been exposed to COVID-19, were actively infected with it, or had recovered from it provided the deeply sampled blood TCRbeta repertoires that made up the dataset. A freely available public database, intended as a resource for researchers studying the immune response to SARS-CoV-2, is where the repertoires were released. The samples were drawn from two sources: the first 160 participants of the ongoing ImmuneRACE study, and over 950 subjects contributed by 6 global collaborators. The sample metadata nearly always contained a de-identified subject ID, COVID-19 status, age in years and sex. Where available, HLA class I and class II types were obtained from metadata supplied by the sample provider rather than from assay-based typing.

Beyond this particular receptor, the publication reports: How much clinical and demographic metadata was included differed by source and by participant, and the metadata was provided uncurated.

The sequence links TRBV5-6 to TRBJ1-5, and 8 bases in between align with TRBD1. Sequenced sample: PBMCs or T cells enriched from blood (not recorded which). This sequence was found in a woman between 18 and 29 years old who had been exposed to COVID-19. Here is the DNA: TGTGCCAGCAGCAGGTTCGCAGGGGGCGATCAGCCCCAGCATTTT. This yields the protein CASSRFAGGDQPQHF.